The clone carrying this TCR beta chain was observed a few times. Antigen unknown. Assay: immunoSEQ multiplex PCR; the TCRdb copy retains only in-frame clones and omits some. The sample carries approximately 150,000 clones, about 80% recorded once. The sample is drawn from a study of cytotoxic CD8 clonotypes in ibrutinib-treated CLL. Turning to the study itself: The patients, some 12 relapsed/refractory and roughly 15 treatment-naive, included about 18 who were IGHV unmutated.

This CDR3 is built from 14 residues. V gave up 2 bases and J gave up 8 bases; unmatched junction bases: 8. The germline CDR1 and CDR2 sequences are MNHEY and SVGAGI. Study-wide points: Once treatment began, public clonotypes, which were uncommon, contracted or stayed stable.

V gene TRBV6-5 combines with J gene TRBJ1-2; 7 bases map to TRBD1. Specimen: PBMCs, collected after 12 months of ibrutinib treatment. The TCR originated in a human donor with chronic lymphocytic leukemia. CDR3 protein: CASSYATGLGGYTF. CDR3 nucleotides: TGTGCCAGCAGTTACGCGACAGGGTTGGGCGGCTACACCTTC.